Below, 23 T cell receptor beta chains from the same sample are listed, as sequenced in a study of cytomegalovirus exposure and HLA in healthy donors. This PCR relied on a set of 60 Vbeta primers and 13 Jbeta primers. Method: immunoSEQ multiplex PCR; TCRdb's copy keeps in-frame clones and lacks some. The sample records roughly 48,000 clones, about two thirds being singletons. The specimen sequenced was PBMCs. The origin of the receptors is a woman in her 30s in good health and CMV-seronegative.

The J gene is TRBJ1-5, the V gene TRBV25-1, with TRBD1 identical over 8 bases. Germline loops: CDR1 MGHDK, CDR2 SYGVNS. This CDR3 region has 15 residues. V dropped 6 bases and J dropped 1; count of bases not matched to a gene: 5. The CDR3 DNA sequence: TGTGCCAGCAGGGCCGGGGACAGGAGCAATCAGCCCCAGCATTTT. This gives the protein CASRAGDRSNQPQHF.

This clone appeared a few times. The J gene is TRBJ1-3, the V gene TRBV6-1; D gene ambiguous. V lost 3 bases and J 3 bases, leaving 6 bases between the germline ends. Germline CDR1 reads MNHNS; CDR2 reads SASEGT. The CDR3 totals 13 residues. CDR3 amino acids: CASSEGSGNTIYF. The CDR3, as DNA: TGTGCCAGCAGTGAGGGCAGTGGAAACACCATATATTTT.

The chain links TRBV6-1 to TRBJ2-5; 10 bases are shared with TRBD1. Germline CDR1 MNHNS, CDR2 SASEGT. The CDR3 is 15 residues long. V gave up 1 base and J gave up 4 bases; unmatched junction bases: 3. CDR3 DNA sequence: TGTGCCAGCAGTGAAGGAGGGGACAGGGGAGAGACCCAGTACTTC. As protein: CASSEGGDRGETQYF.

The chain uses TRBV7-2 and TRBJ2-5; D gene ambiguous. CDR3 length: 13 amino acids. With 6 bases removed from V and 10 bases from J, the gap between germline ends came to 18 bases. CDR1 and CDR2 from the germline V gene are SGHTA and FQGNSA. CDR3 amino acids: CASSLPPLVGQYF. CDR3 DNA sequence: TGTGCCAGCAGTCTCCCCCCCCTCGTCGGCCAGTACTTC.

CDR3 in amino acids: CATQTGGRGFF. The CDR3 DNA sequence: TGTGCCACACAGACAGGGGGCAGAGGTTTCTTT. The rearrangement joins TRBV27 to TRBJ1-1; 10 bases are shared with TRBD1. J was trimmed by 13 bases and V by 10 bases; bases with no gene match: 9. The CDR3 length is 11 residues. Germline V lookup: CDR1 MNHEY, CDR2 SMNVEV (reference sequence).

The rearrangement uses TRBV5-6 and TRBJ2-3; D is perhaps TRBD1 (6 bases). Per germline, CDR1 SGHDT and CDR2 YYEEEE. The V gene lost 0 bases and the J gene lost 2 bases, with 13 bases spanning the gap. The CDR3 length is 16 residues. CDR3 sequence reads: CASSLVGHGITDTQYF. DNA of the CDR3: TGTGCCAGCAGCTTGGTGGGACACGGGATCACAGATACGCAGTATTTT.

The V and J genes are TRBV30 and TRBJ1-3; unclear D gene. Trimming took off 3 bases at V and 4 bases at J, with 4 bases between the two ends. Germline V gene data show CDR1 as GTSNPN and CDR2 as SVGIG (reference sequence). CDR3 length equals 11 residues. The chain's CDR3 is CAWRAGNTIYF. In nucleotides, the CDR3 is TGTGCCTGGAGAGCGGGAAACACCATATATTTT.

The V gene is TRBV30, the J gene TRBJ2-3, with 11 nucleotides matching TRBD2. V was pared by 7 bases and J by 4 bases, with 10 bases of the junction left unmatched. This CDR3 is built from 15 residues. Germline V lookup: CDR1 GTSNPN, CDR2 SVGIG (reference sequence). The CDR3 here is CASSRGTSGSDTQYF. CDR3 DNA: TGTGCCTCTTCGAGGGGGACTAGCGGCTCAGATACGCAGTATTTT.

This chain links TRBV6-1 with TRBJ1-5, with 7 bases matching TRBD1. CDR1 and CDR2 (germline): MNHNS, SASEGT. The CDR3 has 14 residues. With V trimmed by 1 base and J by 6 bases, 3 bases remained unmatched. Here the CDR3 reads CASSEGTGPQPQHF. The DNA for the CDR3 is TGTGCCAGCAGTGAAGGGACAGGCCCTCAGCCCCAGCATTTT.

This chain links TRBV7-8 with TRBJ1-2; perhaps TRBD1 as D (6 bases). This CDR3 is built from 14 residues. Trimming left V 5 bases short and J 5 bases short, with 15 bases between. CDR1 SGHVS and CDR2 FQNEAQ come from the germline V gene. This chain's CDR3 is CASSTQGQGYGYTF. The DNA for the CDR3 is TGTGCCAGCAGCACCCAAGGTCAGGGGTATGGCTACACCTTC.

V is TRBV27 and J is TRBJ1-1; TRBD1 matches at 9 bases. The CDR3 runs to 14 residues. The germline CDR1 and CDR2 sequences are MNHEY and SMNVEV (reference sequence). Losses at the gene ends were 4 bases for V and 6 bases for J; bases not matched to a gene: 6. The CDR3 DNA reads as TGTGCCAGCAGTTCAAAACAGGGGGCCCCTGAAGCTTTCTTT. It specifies CASSSKQGAPEAFF.

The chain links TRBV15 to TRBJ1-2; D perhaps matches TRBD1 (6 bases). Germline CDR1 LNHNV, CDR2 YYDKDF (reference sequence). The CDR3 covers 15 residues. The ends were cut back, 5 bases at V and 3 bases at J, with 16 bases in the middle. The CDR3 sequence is CATSWGQGFDYGYTF. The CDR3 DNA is TGTGCCACCAGCTGGGGGCAGGGTTTCGACTATGGCTACACCTTC.

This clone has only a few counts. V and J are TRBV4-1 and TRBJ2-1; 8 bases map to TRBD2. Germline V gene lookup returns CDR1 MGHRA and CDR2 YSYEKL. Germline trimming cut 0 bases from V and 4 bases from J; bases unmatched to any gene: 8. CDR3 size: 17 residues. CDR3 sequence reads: CASSQENPLAAYNEQFF. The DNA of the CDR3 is TGCGCCAGCAGCCAAGAAAATCCACTAGCGGCTTACAATGAGCAGTTCTTC.

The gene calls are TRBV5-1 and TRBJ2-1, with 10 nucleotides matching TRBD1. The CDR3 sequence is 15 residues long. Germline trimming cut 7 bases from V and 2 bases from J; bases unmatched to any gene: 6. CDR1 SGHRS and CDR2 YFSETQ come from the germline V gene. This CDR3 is CASGHGQGAYNEQFF. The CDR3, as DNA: TGCGCCAGCGGCCACGGACAGGGGGCCTACAATGAGCAGTTCTTC.

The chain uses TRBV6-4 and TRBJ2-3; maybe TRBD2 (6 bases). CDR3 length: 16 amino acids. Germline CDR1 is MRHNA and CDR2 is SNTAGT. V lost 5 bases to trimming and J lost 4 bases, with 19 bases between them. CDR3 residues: CASSSQAGGGADTQYF. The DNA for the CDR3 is TGTGCCAGCAGTAGCCAGGCGGGCGGAGGGGCAGATACGCAGTATTTT.

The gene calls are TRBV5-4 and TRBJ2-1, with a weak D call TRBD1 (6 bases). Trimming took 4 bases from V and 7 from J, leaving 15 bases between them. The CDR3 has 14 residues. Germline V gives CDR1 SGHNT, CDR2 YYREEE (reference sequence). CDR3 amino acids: CASSPSGVTNEQFF. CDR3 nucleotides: TGTGCCAGCAGCCCCTCAGGGGTAACAAATGAGCAGTTCTTC.

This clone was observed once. CDR3 coding DNA: TGTGCCAGCAGCCGGGACAGGGGTGAGACCCAGTACTTC. Translated: CASSRDRGETQYF. This chain connects TRBV11-2 to TRBJ2-5; 10 nucleotides align to TRBD1. V shed 5 bases, J shed 5 bases, and the junction held 2 bases outside the gene matches. CDR3 length equals 13 residues. Germline V gives CDR1 SGHAT, CDR2 FQNNGV.

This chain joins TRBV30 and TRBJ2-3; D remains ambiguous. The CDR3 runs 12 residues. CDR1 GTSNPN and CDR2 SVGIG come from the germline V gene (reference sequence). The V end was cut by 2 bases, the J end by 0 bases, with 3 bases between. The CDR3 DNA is TGTGCCTGGAGTTTAAGCACAGATACGCAGTATTTT. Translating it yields CAWSLSTDTQYF.

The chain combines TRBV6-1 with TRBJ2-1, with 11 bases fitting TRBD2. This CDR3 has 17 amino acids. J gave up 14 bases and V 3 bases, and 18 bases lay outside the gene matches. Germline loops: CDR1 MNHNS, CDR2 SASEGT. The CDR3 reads CASSEGQTSGTSPPKFF. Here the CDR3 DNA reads TGTGCCAGCAGTGAGGGTCAGACTAGCGGGACCTCCCCACCCAAGTTCTTC.

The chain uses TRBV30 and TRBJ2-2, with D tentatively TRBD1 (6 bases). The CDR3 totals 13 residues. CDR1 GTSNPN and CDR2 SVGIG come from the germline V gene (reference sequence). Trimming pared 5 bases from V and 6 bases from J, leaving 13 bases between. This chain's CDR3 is CAWQEQGSGELFF. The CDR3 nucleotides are TGTGCCTGGCAAGAACAGGGTTCCGGGGAGCTGTTTTTT.

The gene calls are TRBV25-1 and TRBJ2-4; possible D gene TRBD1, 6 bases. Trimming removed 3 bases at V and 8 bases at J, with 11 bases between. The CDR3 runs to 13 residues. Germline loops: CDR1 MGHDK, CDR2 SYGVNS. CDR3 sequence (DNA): TGTGCCAGCAGTGAGTCAGGGGCAGACATTCAGTACTTC. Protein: CASSESGADIQYF.

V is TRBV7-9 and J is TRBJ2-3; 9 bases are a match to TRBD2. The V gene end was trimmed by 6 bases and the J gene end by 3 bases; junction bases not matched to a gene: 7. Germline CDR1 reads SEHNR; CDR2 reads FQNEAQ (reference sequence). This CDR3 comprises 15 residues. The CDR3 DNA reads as TGTGCCAGCAGTCGCGCTAGCGGGACGACAGATACGCAGTATTTT. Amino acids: CASSRASGTTDTQYF.

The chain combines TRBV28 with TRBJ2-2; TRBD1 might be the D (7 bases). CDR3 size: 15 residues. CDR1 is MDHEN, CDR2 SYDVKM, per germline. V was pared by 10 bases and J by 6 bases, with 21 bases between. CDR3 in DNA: TGTGCCACCAACCTAGCGACAGGGTCCGCCGGGGAGCTGTTTTTT. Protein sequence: CATNLATGSAGELFF.